In this sample, the clone carrying this T cell receptor (beta chain) turned up a few times. TCRdb passed the PCR reads through MiXCR, listing each CDR3 protein once. The sample lists around 23,000 distinct CDR3 sequences, 50% to 55% occurring once. V was shortened by 2 bases and J by 4 bases, with 8 bases between the two germline ends. Germline V CDR1 and CDR2: GTSNPN, SVGIG (reference sequence). The CDR3 contains 13 residues. The patients had localized lung adenocarcinoma, a non-small cell subtype. This sample was taken from a study of CD4 and CD8 cells across lung adenocarcinoma regions. Sequenced material: CD8+ T cells from the center of a lung tumor. The sequence was obtained from a male donor with lung adenocarcinoma. The CD4 and CD8 labels of this study may be unreliable. This chain uses TRBV30 with TRBJ2-2; D gene unclear. CDR3 loop: CAWSISITGELFF. The CDR3, as DNA: TGTGCCTGGAGTATATCCATCACCGGGGAGCTGTTTTTT.